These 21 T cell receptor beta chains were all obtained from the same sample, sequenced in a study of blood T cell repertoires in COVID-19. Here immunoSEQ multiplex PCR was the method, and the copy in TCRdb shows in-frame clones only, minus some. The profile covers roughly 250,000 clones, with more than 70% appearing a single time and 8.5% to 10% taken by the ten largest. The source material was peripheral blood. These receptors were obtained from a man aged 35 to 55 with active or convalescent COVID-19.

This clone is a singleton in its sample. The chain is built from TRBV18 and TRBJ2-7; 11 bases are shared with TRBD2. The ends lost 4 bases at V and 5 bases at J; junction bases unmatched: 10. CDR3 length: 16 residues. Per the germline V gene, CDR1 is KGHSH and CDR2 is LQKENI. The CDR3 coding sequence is TGTGCCAGCTCACTGACCGTACTAGCGGGGGAGGACGAGCAGTACTTC. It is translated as CASSLTVLAGEDEQYF.

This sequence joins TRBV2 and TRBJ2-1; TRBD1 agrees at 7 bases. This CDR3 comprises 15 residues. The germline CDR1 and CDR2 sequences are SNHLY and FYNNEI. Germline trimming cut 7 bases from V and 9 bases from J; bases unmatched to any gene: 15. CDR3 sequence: CASKVGQTFGGEQFF. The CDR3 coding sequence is TGTGCCAGCAAGGTGGGACAGACCTTTGGAGGTGAGCAGTTCTTC.

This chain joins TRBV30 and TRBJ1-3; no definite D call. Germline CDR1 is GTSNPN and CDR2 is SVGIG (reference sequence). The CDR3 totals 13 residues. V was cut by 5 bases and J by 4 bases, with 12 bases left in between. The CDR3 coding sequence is TGTGCCTGGGGCCGGGGAGTCGGAAACACCATATATTTT. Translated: CAWGRGVGNTIYF.

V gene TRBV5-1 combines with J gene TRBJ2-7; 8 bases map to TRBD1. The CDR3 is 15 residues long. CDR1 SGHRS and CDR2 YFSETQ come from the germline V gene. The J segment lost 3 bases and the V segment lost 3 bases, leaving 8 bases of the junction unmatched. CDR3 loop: CASSYWTGSLYEQYF. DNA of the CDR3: TGCGCCAGCAGCTACTGGACAGGGAGCCTCTACGAGCAGTACTTC.

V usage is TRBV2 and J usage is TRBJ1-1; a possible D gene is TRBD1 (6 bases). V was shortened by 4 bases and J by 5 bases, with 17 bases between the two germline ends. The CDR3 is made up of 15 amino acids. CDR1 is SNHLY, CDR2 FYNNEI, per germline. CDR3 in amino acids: CASSVSDGTITEAFF. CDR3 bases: TGTGCCAGCAGTGTATCGGACGGGACAATAACTGAAGCTTTCTTT.

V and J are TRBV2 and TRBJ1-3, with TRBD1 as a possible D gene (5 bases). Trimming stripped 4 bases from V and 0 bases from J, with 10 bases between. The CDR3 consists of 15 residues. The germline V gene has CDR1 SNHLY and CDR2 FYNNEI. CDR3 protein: CASSVGRGSGNTIYF. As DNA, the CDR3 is TGTGCCAGCAGTGTAGGAAGGGGCTCTGGAAACACCATATATTTT.

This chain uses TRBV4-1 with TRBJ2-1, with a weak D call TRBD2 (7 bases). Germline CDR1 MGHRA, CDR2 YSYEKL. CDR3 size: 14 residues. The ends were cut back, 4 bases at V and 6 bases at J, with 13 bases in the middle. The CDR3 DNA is TGCGCCAGCAGCCTAACCGGGGGGCTCAATGAGCAGTTCTTC. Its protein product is CASSLTGGLNEQFF.

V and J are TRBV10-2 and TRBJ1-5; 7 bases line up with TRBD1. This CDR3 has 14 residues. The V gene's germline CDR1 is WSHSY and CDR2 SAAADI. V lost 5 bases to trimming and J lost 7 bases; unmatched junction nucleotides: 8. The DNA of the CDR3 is TGCGCCAGCAGTCGAGGGGGCATGAGACAGCCCCAGCATTTT. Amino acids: CASSRGGMRQPQHF.

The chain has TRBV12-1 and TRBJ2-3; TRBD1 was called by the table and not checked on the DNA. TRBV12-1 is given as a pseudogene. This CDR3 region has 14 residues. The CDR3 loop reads CASSFEGRGYTQYF. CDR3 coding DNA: TGTGCCAGCAGCTTTGAGGGCAGGGGGTATACGCAGTATTTT.

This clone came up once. CDR3 DNA sequence: TGCGCCAGCAGTGACAGTTATAGCAATCAGCCCCAGCATTTT. Its translation is CASSDSYSNQPQHF. The chain combines TRBV10-2 with TRBJ1-5; no definite D call. The CDR3 runs to 14 residues. CDR1 and CDR2 from the germline V gene are WSHSY and SAAADI. V shed 3 bases and J shed 0 bases, with 6 bases lying between them.

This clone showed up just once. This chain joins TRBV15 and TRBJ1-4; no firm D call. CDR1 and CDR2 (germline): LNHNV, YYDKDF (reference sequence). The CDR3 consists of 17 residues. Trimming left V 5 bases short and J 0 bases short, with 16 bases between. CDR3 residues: CATSSARGGSTNEKLFF. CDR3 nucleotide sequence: TGTGCCACCAGCTCCGCGCGGGGAGGGTCAACTAATGAAAAACTGTTTTTT.

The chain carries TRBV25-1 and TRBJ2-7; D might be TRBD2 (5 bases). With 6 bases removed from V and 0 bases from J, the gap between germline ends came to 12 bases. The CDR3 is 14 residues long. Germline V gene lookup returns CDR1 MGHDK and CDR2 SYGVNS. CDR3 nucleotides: TGTGCCAGCAGCTTCCTGGGGAGCTCCTACGAGCAGTACTTC. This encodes CASSFLGSSYEQYF.

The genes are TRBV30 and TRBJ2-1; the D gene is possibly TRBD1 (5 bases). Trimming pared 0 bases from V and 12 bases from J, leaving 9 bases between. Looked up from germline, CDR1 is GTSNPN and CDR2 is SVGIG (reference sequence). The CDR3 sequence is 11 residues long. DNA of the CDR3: TGTGCCTGGAGTGTAAAGGGGCGGCAGTTCTTC. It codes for CAWSVKGRQFF.

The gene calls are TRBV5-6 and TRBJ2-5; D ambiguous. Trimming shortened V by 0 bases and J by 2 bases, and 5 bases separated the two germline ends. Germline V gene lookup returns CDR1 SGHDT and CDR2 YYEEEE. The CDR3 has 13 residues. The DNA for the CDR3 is TGTGCCAGCAGCTTGGCTGTTCAAGAGACCCAGTACTTC. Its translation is CASSLAVQETQYF. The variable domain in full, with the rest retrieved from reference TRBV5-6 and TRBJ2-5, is DAGVTQSPTHLIKTRGQQVTLRCSPKSGHDTVSWYQQALGQGPQFIFQYYEEEERQRGNFPDRFSGHQFPNYSSELNVNALLLGDSALYLCASSLAVQETQYFGPGTRLLVL.

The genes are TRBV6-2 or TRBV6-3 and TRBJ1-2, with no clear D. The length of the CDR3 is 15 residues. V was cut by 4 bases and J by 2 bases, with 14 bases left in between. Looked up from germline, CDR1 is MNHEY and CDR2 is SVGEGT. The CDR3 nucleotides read TGTGCCAGCAGTTCGACCAGACTAGGGAACTATGGCTACACCTTC. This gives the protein CASSSTRLGNYGYTF.

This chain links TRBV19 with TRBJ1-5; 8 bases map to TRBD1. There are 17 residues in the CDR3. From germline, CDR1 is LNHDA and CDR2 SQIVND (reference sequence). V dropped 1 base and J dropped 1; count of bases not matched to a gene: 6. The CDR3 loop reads CASSIAGTGGSNQPQHF. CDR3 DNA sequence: TGTGCCAGTAGTATAGCAGGGACAGGTGGGAGCAATCAGCCCCAGCATTTT.

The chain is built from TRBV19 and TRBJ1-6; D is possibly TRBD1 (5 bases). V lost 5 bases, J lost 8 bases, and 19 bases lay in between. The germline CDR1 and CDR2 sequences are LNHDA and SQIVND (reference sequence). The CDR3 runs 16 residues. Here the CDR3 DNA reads TGTGCCAGTAGTGCAATCGTCTTCAGGGTCCATTCACCCCTCCACTTT. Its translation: CASSAIVFRVHSPLHF. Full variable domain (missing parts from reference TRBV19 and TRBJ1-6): DGGITQSPKYLFRKEGQNVTLSCEQNLNHDAMYWYRQDPGQGLRLIYYSQIVNDFQKGDIAEGYSVSREKKESFPLTVTSAQKNPTAFYLCASSAIVFRVHSPLHFGNGTRLTVT.

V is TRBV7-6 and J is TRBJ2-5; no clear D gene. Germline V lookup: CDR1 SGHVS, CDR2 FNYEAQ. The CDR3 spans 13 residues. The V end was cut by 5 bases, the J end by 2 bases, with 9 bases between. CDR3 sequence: CASSQTVQETQYF. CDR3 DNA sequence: TGTGCCAGCAGCCAAACAGTTCAAGAGACCCAGTACTTC.

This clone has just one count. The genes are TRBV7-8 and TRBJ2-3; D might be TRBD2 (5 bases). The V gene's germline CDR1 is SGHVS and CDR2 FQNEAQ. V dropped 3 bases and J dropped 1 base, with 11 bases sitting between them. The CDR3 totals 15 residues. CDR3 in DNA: TGTGCCAGCAGCTTTACTCCGGAGGGCACAGATACGCAGTATTTT. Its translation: CASSFTPEGTDTQYF.

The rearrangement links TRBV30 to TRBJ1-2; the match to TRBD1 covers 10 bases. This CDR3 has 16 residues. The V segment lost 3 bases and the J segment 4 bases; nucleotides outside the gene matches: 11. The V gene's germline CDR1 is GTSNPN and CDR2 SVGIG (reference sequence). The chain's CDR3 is CAWRGQGRAGLYGYTF. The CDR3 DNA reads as TGTGCCTGGAGGGGACAGGGGAGGGCCGGTCTCTATGGCTACACCTTC.

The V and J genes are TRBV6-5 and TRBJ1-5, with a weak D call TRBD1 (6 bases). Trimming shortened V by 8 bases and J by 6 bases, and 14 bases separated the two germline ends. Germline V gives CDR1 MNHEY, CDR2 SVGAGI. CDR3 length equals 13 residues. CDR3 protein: CASGGKGGQPQHF. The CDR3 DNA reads TGTGCCAGCGGGGGCAAGGGCGGTCAGCCCCAGCATTTT.